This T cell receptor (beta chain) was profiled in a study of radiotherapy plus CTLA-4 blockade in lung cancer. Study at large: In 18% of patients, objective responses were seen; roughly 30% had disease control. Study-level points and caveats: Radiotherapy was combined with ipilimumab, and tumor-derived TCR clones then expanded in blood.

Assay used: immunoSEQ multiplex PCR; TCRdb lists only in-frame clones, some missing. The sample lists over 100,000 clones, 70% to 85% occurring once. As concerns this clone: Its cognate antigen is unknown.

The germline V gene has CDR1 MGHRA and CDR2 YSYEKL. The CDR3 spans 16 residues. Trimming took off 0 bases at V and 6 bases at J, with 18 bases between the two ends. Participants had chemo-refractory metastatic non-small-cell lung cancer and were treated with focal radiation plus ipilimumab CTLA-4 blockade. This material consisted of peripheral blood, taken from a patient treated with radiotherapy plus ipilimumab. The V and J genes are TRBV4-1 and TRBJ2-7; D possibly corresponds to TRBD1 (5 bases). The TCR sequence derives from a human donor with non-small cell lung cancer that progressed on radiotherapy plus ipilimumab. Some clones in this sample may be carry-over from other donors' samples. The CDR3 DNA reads TGCGCCAGCAGCCAAGATACCAGGGTCCGACGTGCCGAGCAGTACTTC. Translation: CASSQDTRVRRAEQYF.